The next 15 T cell receptor beta chains were all read from a single sample in a study of cytomegalovirus exposure and HLA in healthy donors. Using immunoSEQ multiplex PCR, the repertoire was profiled, and TCRdb retains in-frame clones only, with some absent. Of 150,000 to 200,000 clones in the sample, 85% are singletons; the top ten hold approximately 15%. The sequenced material came from PBMCs. Every receptor here comes from a man between 18 and 35 years old in good health and CMV-seropositive.

The rearrangement joins TRBV7-6 to TRBJ1-3; D perhaps matches TRBD1 (5 bases). Trimming shortened V by 1 base and J by 3 bases, and 16 bases separated the two germline ends. Germline V gene sequence: CDR1 SGHVS, CDR2 FNYEAQ. The CDR3 runs to 17 residues. For the CDR3, the DNA is TGTGCCAGCAGCTTAGTTTGGACAAAGGATTTTGGAAACACCATATATTTT. Translating gives CASSLVWTKDFGNTIYF.

This clone was seen just once. This chain connects TRBV11-3 to TRBJ2-7; D uncertain. The germline gives CDR1 SGHNT, CDR2 YENEEA. Trimming removed 5 bases from V and 0 bases from J, with 11 bases in between. This CDR3 region has 14 residues. CDR3 in amino acids: CASSLLADSYEQYF. DNA of the CDR3: TGTGCCAGCAGCCTCCTGGCAGACTCCTACGAGCAGTACTTC.

The genes are TRBV19 and TRBJ1-2; D is unclear. Looked up from germline, CDR1 is LNHDA and CDR2 is SQIVND (reference sequence). The CDR3 runs to 15 residues. Between the trimmed V and J ends, which lost 3 bases and 0 bases, there was a span of 11 bases. The CDR3 coding sequence is TGTGCCAGTAGTATGCAGCGTGGATCTAACTATGGCTACACCTTC. This encodes CASSMQRGSNYGYTF. Variable domain in full (rest from reference TRBV19 and TRBJ1-2): DGGITQSPKYLFRKEGQNVTLSCEQNLNHDAMYWYRQDPGQGLRLIYYSQIVNDFQKGDIAEGYSVSREKKESFPLTVTSAQKNPTAFYLCASSMQRGSNYGYTFGSGTRLTVV.

The rearrangement uses TRBV27 and TRBJ2-1, with 16 nucleotides matching TRBD2. Trimming cost V 5 bases and J 12 bases; bases outside gene matches: 7. Per germline, CDR1 MNHEY and CDR2 SMNVEV (reference sequence). The CDR3 is 15 amino acids. CDR3 DNA sequence: TGTGCCAGCAGTCTCGGGACTAGCGGGGGGGCCGGGCAGTTCTTC. This codes for CASSLGTSGGAGQFF.

This chain uses TRBV4-1 with TRBJ2-3, with TRBD2 identical over 7 bases. The germline CDR1 and CDR2 sequences are MGHRA and YSYEKL. With V trimmed by 0 bases and J by 7 bases, 10 bases remained unmatched. CDR3 size: 16 residues. The CDR3 region has the DNA TGCGCCAGCAGCCAAGATATAGCGGGCGCTTGGAATACGCAGTATTTT. Protein sequence: CASSQDIAGAWNTQYF.

The chain joins TRBV29-1 to TRBJ2-1; 12 nucleotides align to TRBD2. Looked up from germline, CDR1 is SQVTM and CDR2 is ANQGSEA. V shed 4 bases, J shed 0 bases, and the junction held 25 bases outside the gene matches. The CDR3 runs 23 residues. CDR3 in amino acids: CSVVLVGTAGTSGRPPSYNEQFF. In nucleotides, the CDR3 is TGCAGCGTTGTGTTAGTTGGGACAGCAGGGACTAGCGGGCGGCCGCCCTCCTACAATGAGCAGTTCTTC.

V gene TRBV9 combines with J gene TRBJ2-5, with 11 bases that match TRBD2. Unmatched junction bases numbered 3, after V lost 0 bases and J lost 2 bases. Germline values: CDR1 SGDLS, CDR2 YYNGEE. CDR3 length: 16 residues. The CDR3 loop reads CASSVGGLADQETQYF. The CDR3 region has the DNA TGTGCCAGCAGCGTAGGGGGACTAGCGGATCAAGAGACCCAGTACTTC.

V gene TRBV4-2 combines with J gene TRBJ1-2, with D possibly being TRBD1 (5 bases). This CDR3 contains 12 residues. Trimming removed 7 bases from V and 7 bases from J, with 13 bases in between. Germline V gives CDR1 LGHNA, CDR2 YNFKEQ. In DNA, the CDR3 is TGTGCCAGCAATGGCAGGGCCGGTGGCTACACCTTC. Encoded protein: CASNGRAGGYTF.

V and J are TRBV19 and TRBJ1-4, with 7 bases lining up with TRBD1. The CDR3 contains 14 residues. Trimming at V came to 4 bases and at J to 7 bases, leaving 6 bases not matched to a gene. Germline assignment: CDR1 LNHDA and CDR2 SQIVND (reference sequence). The CDR3: CASSRQGRGEKLFF. The CDR3 nucleotides read TGTGCCAGTAGTAGACAGGGAAGGGGTGAAAAACTGTTTTTT. Variable domain in full (rest from reference TRBV19 and TRBJ1-4): DGGITQSPKYLFRKEGQNVTLSCEQNLNHDAMYWYRQDPGQGLRLIYYSQIVNDFQKGDIAEGYSVSREKKESFPLTVTSAQKNPTAFYLCASSRQGRGEKLFFGSGTQLSVL.

The V call is TRBV7-9, the J call TRBJ2-3; D may be TRBD2 (6 bases). CDR1 SEHNR and CDR2 FQNEAQ come from the germline V gene (reference sequence). With 5 bases removed from V and 5 bases from J, the gap between germline ends came to 17 bases. This CDR3 region has 15 residues. CDR3 amino acids: CASSTPRGLEDTQYF. The CDR3 DNA follows: TGTGCCAGCAGCACCCCGCGGGGACTTGAAGATACGCAGTATTTT.

The chain joins TRBV5-6 to TRBJ1-1; D ambiguous. In germline, CDR1 is SGHDT, CDR2 YYEEEE. The CDR3 loop spans 14 amino acids. The V and J ends lost 1 base and 1 base respectively, with 8 bases between them. The CDR3: CASSLTVANTEAFF. The CDR3 DNA follows: TGTGCCAGCAGCTTGACAGTTGCGAACACTGAAGCTTTCTTT. The full variable domain, its missing parts supplied by reference TRBV5-6 and TRBJ1-1, is DAGVTQSPTHLIKTRGQQVTLRCSPKSGHDTVSWYQQALGQGPQFIFQYYEEEERQRGNFPDRFSGHQFPNYSSELNVNALLLGDSALYLCASSLTVANTEAFFGQGTRLTVV.

V usage is TRBV29-1 and J usage is TRBJ1-2; 7 bases are a match to TRBD1. The CDR3 contains 11 residues. J gave up 5 bases and V 7 bases, and 4 bases lay outside the gene matches. The germline V gene encodes CDR1 SQVTM and CDR2 ANQGSEA. The chain's CDR3 is CSAPTGYGYTF. In DNA, the CDR3 is TGCAGCGCCCCGACAGGGTATGGCTACACCTTC.

This clone was counted only a few times. The chain links TRBV30 to TRBJ2-1; D is perhaps TRBD1 (5 bases). Germline V gene lookup returns CDR1 GTSNPN and CDR2 SVGIG (reference sequence). Trimming cost V 0 bases and J 2 bases, with 11 bases left between them. The CDR3 has 15 amino acids. The CDR3 is CAWSVPGRAYNEQFF. Here the CDR3 DNA reads TGTGCCTGGAGTGTCCCAGGGCGCGCCTACAATGAGCAGTTCTTC. Full variable domain (outside the CDR3, taken from reference TRBV30 and TRBJ2-1): SQTIHQWPATLVQPVGSPLSLECTVEGTSNPNLYWYRQAAGRGLQLLFYSVGIGQISSEVPQNLSASRPQDRQFILSSKKLLLSDSGFYLCAWSVPGRAYNEQFFGPGTRLTVL.

The chain joins TRBV6-1 to TRBJ1-1, with unresolved D. Germline CDR1 is MNHNS and CDR2 is SASEGT. V gave up 1 base and J gave up 0 bases, with 9 bases separating them. This CDR3 contains 15 residues. The CDR3: CASSEVNKMNTEAFF. The CDR3 nucleotides read TGTGCCAGCAGTGAAGTTAACAAAATGAACACTGAAGCTTTCTTT.

The V and J genes are TRBV9 and TRBJ1-3; 7 bases match TRBD1. Looked up from germline, CDR1 is SGDLS and CDR2 is YYNGEE. Trimming took 3 bases from V and 4 from J; bases not matched to a gene: 7. There are 15 residues in the CDR3. The CDR3 here is CASSAEGARGNTIYF. CDR3 nucleotides: TGTGCCAGCAGCGCGGAGGGGGCGCGAGGAAACACCATATATTTT.